This T cell receptor beta chain was documented in a study of blood T cells in healthy people across ages. Broader study findings: The unknown donor CMV status may have confounded expanded clonotype changes.

Every donor provided around 10 milliliters of peripheral blood. Isolating PBMCs gave at least 6 million of these cells per sample. Total RNA, at least 6 micrograms per sample, came from PBMCs. Using a J-beta primer mix together with a sample-barcoded 5' primer, a second PCR was run for roughly 7 to 12 cycles. TCRdb called the 5' RACE reads again in MiXCR, with one record for every CDR3 protein. The repertoire has some 670,000 distinct CDR3 sequences, 40% to 65% of them found once; the top ten carry approximately 12%. A remark on this clonotype: The antigen is unknown.

This CDR3 region has 15 residues. V was trimmed by 3 bases and J by 7 bases, leaving 15 bases between them. Germline CDR1 and CDR2: MNHNS and SASEGT. The clonotype was recovered from a woman of 80 years or more in good health. Sequenced sample: blood. The rearrangement uses TRBV6-1 and TRBJ1-4; TRBD1 is a possible D gene (5 bases). This chain's CDR3 is CASSDGTRGFEKLFF. The CDR3 bases are TGTGCCAGCAGTGATGGGACGCGGGGCTTTGAAAAACTGTTTTTT.